These 21 T cell receptor beta chains share one sample of origin, sequenced in a study of CD8 T cells in Susac syndrome. The RNA, roughly 0.5 to 1 ug, was put through reverse transcription using random hexamers. TCRdb redid the calling of the immunoSEQ multiplex PCR reads with MiXCR, one entry per CDR3 protein. The sample contains more than 55,000 distinct CDR3 sequences, approximately 95% of which appear only once. What was sequenced was CD8+ T cells from PBMCs. The receptors were gathered from a human donor in good health.

The chain links TRBV28 to TRBJ2-5; 8 positions match TRBD2. CDR1 MDHEN and CDR2 SYDVKM come from the germline V gene. This CDR3 has 16 amino acids. V lost 2 bases to trimming and J lost 1 base; unmatched junction nucleotides: 6. CDR3 amino acids: CASSLALAGLQETQYF. The DNA of the CDR3 is TGTGCCAGCAGTTTAGCCCTAGCGGGTCTCCAAGAGACCCAGTACTTC.

This chain uses TRBV29-1 with TRBJ2-5, with D unresolved. Trimming left V 3 bases short and J 2 bases short, with 7 bases between. CDR3 length equals 12 residues. Germline loops: CDR1 SQVTM, CDR2 ANQGSEA. CDR3 sequence: CSVDQAQETQYF. The CDR3 coding sequence is TGCAGCGTTGATCAAGCGCAAGAGACCCAGTACTTC.

This rearrangement joins TRBV13 to TRBJ2-7, with a weak D call TRBD2 (5 bases). This CDR3 has 14 residues. Germline assignment: CDR1 PRHDT and CDR2 FYEKMQ (reference sequence). The V gene lost 2 bases and the J gene lost 3 bases, with 11 bases spanning the gap. CDR3 amino acids: CASSLQLGFYEQYF. In DNA form, the CDR3 reads TGTGCCAGCAGCTTACAACTAGGGTTCTACGAGCAGTACTTC.

V usage is TRBV5-6 and J usage is TRBJ2-1, with a weak D call TRBD2 (5 bases). Germline CDR1 and CDR2: SGHDT and YYEEEE. The CDR3 is 13 residues long. V lost 4 bases, J lost 3 bases, and 8 bases lay in between. In DNA, the CDR3 is TGTGCCAGCAGCGAAGAGGGCTACAATGAGCAGTTCTTC. It specifies CASSEEGYNEQFF.

J is TRBJ1-6 and V is TRBV7-2; D not certain. CDR1 and CDR2 from the germline V gene are SGHTA and FQGNSA. V gave up 3 bases and J gave up 12 bases, with 9 bases separating them. This CDR3 has 12 residues. As DNA, the CDR3 is TGTGCCAGCAGCTTTCAACGGGGACCCCTCCACTTT. Protein product: CASSFQRGPLHF.

V is TRBV7-3 and J is TRBJ2-5, with 12 nucleotides matching TRBD1. V lost 2 bases, J lost 5 bases, and 12 bases stayed unmatched. The germline CDR1 and CDR2 sequences are SGHTA and FQGTGA. The CDR3 contains 18 residues. CDR3 sequence: CASSLYGTGGALEETQYF. CDR3 bases: TGTGCCAGCAGCTTATACGGGACAGGGGGCGCACTAGAGGAGACCCAGTACTTC.

The CDR3 loop reads CASSPGLPTDTQYF. DNA for the CDR3: TGTGCCAGCAGTCCGGGACTGCCCACAGATACGCAGTATTTT. The chain combines TRBV28 with TRBJ2-3, with D perhaps TRBD2 (6 bases). The CDR3 spans 14 residues. Germline CDR1 reads MDHEN; CDR2 reads SYDVKM. Deletions cut 5 bases from V and 2 bases from J, with 11 bases between.

The chain recombines TRBV27 with TRBJ2-5; D is unclear. The V gene's germline CDR1 is MNHEY and CDR2 SMNVEV (reference sequence). CDR3 length: 14 amino acids. V was trimmed by 3 bases and J by 1 base, leaving 9 bases between them. The CDR3 nucleotides read TGTGCCAGCAGTTTTTCCGGGTCCCAAGAGACCCAGTACTTC. Protein sequence: CASSFSGSQETQYF.

The chain links TRBV13 to TRBJ2-7; 8 nucleotides match TRBD1. The CDR3 totals 15 residues. The V and J ends lost 5 bases and 5 bases, in that order; junction bases with no gene match: 11. Germline CDR1 reads PRHDT; CDR2 reads FYEKMQ (reference sequence). The CDR3 DNA sequence: TGTGCCAGCAGCGCCCTAGGGACAGGAAACGACGAGCAGTACGTC. Encoded protein: CASSALGTGNDEQYV.

This clonotype turned up a few times. The rearrangement uses TRBV4-2 and TRBJ2-3; the match to TRBD2 covers 12 bases. Germline values: CDR1 LGHNA, CDR2 YNFKEQ. The CDR3 spans 19 residues. V lost 1 base to trimming and J lost 1 base; unmatched junction nucleotides: 9. The CDR3 coding sequence is TGTGCCAGCAGCCAAGCGGCTAGCGGGGGGGGTGGAGGCACAGATACGCAGTATTTT. It yields the protein CASSQAASGGGGGTDTQYF.

The CDR3 DNA is TGTGCCAGCAGCTCGGGACAGGCAGCTAACTATGGCTACACCTTC. It yields the protein CASSSGQAANYGYTF. The chain combines TRBV13 with TRBJ1-2; 8 nucleotides line up with TRBD1. V lost 4 bases, J lost 0 bases, and 4 bases stayed unmatched. The CDR3 is 15 amino acids. Germline assignment: CDR1 PRHDT and CDR2 FYEKMQ (reference sequence).

The chain links TRBV29-1 to TRBJ1-2; D remains unclear. CDR1 and CDR2 (germline): SQVTM, ANQGSEA. The germline V and J ends were trimmed by 6 bases and 3 bases, with 17 bases remaining between them. CDR3 length: 14 residues. The DNA of the CDR3 is TGCAGCGTGAACGGGGAAGAGAATGACTATGGCTACACCTTC. Encoded protein: CSVNGEENDYGYTF.

This chain links TRBV2 with TRBJ2-3; a weak D match, TRBD2 (6 bases). The CDR3 totals 15 residues. V lost 2 bases to trimming and J lost 5 bases, with 14 bases between them. Germline CDR1 and CDR2: SNHLY and FYNNEI. CDR3 in DNA: TGTGCCAGCAGTGAAATGGCGGGGCCCCAAGATACGCAGTATTTT. Its protein product is CASSEMAGPQDTQYF.

The CDR3 sequence: CASSLLGEGDSNQPQHF. CDR3 DNA: TGTGCCAGCAGTTTACTAGGTGAGGGGGATAGCAATCAGCCCCAGCATTTT. The rearrangement joins TRBV12-3 or TRBV12-4 to TRBJ1-5; weak D call: TRBD1 (6 bases). V was pared by 2 bases and J by 0 bases, with 14 bases between. The CDR3 totals 17 residues.

The V call is TRBV30, the J call TRBJ1-2, with D possibly TRBD1 on 6 matching bases. CDR1 is GTSNPN, CDR2 SVGIG, per germline (reference sequence). V lost 4 bases, J lost 3 bases, and 9 bases lay in between. This CDR3 contains 12 residues. Here the CDR3 reads CAWKGGYYGYTF. The CDR3 nucleotides are TGTGCCTGGAAGGGGGGTTACTATGGCTACACCTTC.

This sequence joins TRBV28 and TRBJ2-2; D remains unclear. The ends were cut back, 8 bases at V and 8 bases at J, with 3 bases in the middle. Germline V gene lookup returns CDR1 MDHEN and CDR2 SYDVKM. The CDR3 consists of 9 residues. The CDR3 DNA sequence: TGTGCCAGCTTGGGGGAGCTGTTTTTT. Encoded protein: CASLGELFF.

This chain joins TRBV4-2 and TRBJ1-1; D is unclear. Germline V gene lookup returns CDR1 LGHNA and CDR2 YNFKEQ. The CDR3 has 16 amino acids. With 0 bases removed from V and 6 bases from J, the gap between germline ends came to 17 bases. The CDR3 loop reads CASSQELATSDSEAFF. The CDR3, as DNA: TGTGCCAGCAGCCAAGAATTGGCGACGTCGGACTCTGAAGCTTTCTTT.

This clonotype came up a few times. The chain links TRBV7-2 to TRBJ2-7, with a possible D match to TRBD1 (5 bases). CDR1 and CDR2 (germline): SGHTA, FQGNSA. The CDR3 consists of 13 residues. V lost 2 bases to trimming and J lost 7 bases, with 12 bases between them. The CDR3 spells CASSLTTDREQYF. The CDR3 region has the DNA TGTGCCAGCAGCTTAACGACAGATCGGGAGCAGTACTTC.

This clonotype was seen a single time. The chain uses TRBV23-1 and TRBJ2-1; D possibly corresponds to TRBD1 (5 bases). TRBV23-1 is assigned to the ORF class and has an uncertain function. The CDR3 runs to 14 residues. The V end lost 4 bases, the J end lost 6 bases, and 13 bases lay between the germline ends. For the CDR3, the DNA is TGCGCCAGCAGTCGACAGTTCCGGCTCAATGAGCAGTTCTTC. It translates to CASSRQFRLNEQFF.

V gene TRBV19 combines with J gene TRBJ1-1; TRBD1 matches at 7 bases. The V gene's germline CDR1 is LNHDA and CDR2 SQIVND (reference sequence). V was pared by 4 bases and J by 7 bases, with 3 bases of the junction left unmatched. The CDR3 contains 12 residues. CDR3: CASSNTGDEAFF. The CDR3 nucleotides are TGTGCCAGTAGTAACACAGGGGATGAAGCTTTCTTT. Full variable domain (rest looked up from reference TRBV19 and TRBJ1-1): DGGITQSPKYLFRKEGQNVTLSCEQNLNHDAMYWYRQDPGQGLRLIYYSQIVNDFQKGDIAEGYSVSREKKESFPLTVTSAQKNPTAFYLCASSNTGDEAFFGQGTRLTVV.

The V gene is TRBV9, the J gene TRBJ1-3; D is undetermined. This CDR3 is 11 amino acids long. V lost 4 bases and J 8 bases, leaving 7 bases between the germline ends. Germline-derived CDR1 and CDR2 are SGDLS and YYNGEE. CDR3 loop: CASSPGDTIYF. The CDR3 coding sequence is TGTGCCAGCAGCCCGGGAGACACCATATATTTT.